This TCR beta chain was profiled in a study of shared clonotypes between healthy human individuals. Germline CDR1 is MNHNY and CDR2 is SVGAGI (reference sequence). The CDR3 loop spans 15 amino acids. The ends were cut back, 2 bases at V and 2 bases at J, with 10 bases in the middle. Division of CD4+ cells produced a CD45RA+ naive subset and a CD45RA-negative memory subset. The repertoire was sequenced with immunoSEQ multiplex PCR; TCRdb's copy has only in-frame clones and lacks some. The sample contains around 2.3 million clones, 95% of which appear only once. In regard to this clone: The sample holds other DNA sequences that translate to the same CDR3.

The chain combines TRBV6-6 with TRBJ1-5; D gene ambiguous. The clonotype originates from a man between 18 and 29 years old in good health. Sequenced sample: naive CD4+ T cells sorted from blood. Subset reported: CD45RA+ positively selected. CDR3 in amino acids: CASSYVAGGNQPQHF. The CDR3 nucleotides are TGTGCCAGCAGTTACGTTGCAGGCGGCAATCAGCCCCAGCATTTT.